This TCR beta chain was sequenced in a study of blood T cell repertoires in COVID-19. Study-level background: COVID-19 samples collected from the United States, Italy and Spain covered acute and convalescent phases.

Profiled with immunoSEQ multiplex PCR; TCRdb holds only in-frame clones, not every one. The repertoire holds approximately 330,000 clones, with approximately 88% as singletons. Trimming took 3 bases from V and 9 from J, leaving 3 bases between them. The CDR3 runs 11 residues. From germline, CDR1 is SGHTA and CDR2 FQGNSA. The receptor comes from a woman aged 50 to 65 with active or convalescent COVID-19. Sequencing was done on a sample of peripheral blood. The chain employs TRBV7-2 and TRBJ1-6; D gene uncertain. Here the CDR3 DNA reads TGTGCCAGCAGCTTGAGTTCACCCCTCCACTTT. This codes for CASSLSSPLHF.